This T cell receptor beta chain was found in a study of blood T cell repertoires in COVID-19. Overall study context: The samples span acute and convalescent COVID-19 from the United States, Italy and Spain. The cDNA or gDNA used as material had been derived from T cells, B-cell-depleted T cells, or PBMCs.

This CDR3 contains 15 residues. Germline-derived CDR1 and CDR2 are LNHDA and SQIVND (reference sequence). Trimming pared 3 bases from V and 5 bases from J, leaving 16 bases between. Authors' data handling: It was from reference gene primer amplification that nucleated cell counts were estimated. Data came from immunoSEQ multiplex PCR; TCRdb stores just in-frame clones and leaves some out. That table gives V, J and clone size, and the DNA gave D and trimming. This sample carries some 250,000 clones, around 88% of them seen once, and the ten largest clones take around 12%. The chain couples TRBV19 to TRBJ1-2, with unresolved D. Sequences were obtained from peripheral blood. This clonotype originated in a man older than 75 with acute or convalescent COVID-19. The CDR3 DNA sequence: TGTGCCAGTAGTATCGGCAGGCAGGCTTTATATGGCTACACCTTC. As protein: CASSIGRQALYGYTF.